The clone carrying this T cell receptor (beta chain) was counted ten times or more. Its cognate antigen is unknown. This sample was included in a study of CD8 T cells in ankylosing spondylitis. Study outcomes and limitations: Ankylosing spondylitis blood seemed to carry a telltale TCR beta motif made of under ten highly homologous variants. Clones tied to disease were said to be significantly enriched in matched ankylosing spondylitis synovial fluid. A CD8+ phenotype characterized the disease-linked clones, which were relatively rare in peripheral blood.

As the method for making TCR beta libraries, quantitative 5'-RACE with molecular barcodes was used. TCRdb recomputed calls from the 5' RACE reads with MiXCR, one row per CDR3 protein. Of about 500,000 distinct CDR3 sequences listed, roughly 5.2% were seen once; the top ten hold roughly 3.5%. The length of the CDR3 is 16 residues. V dropped 4 bases and J dropped 6; count of bases not matched to a gene: 10. CDR1 is MGHRA, CDR2 YSYEKL, per germline. This chain connects TRBV4-1 to TRBJ2-1, with TRBD2 matching 9 bases. The receptor comes from a male donor with ankylosing spondylitis. Material for sequencing was blood, either unsorted or a sorted T cell fraction (not recorded which). In nucleotides, the CDR3 is TGCGCCAGCAGCCTCCACTGGCGGGAGGGAGGCAATGAGCAGTTCTTC. This sequence encodes CASSLHWREGGNEQFF.